This T cell receptor (beta chain) was identified in a study of blood T cell repertoires in COVID-19. Turning to the study itself: Sources were T cells, B-cell-depleted T cells, or PBMCs; the material itself was cDNA or gDNA.

Produced via immunoSEQ multiplex PCR; TCRdb's table is partial and in-frame only. The sample records under 450,000 clones, 75% to 90% being singletons. Seattle researchers signed up patients amid active infection and tracked them longitudinally. V trimming: 3 bases; J trimming: 6 bases; junction bases outside the gene matches: 7. This CDR3 is 16 amino acids long. Germline assignment: CDR1 SNHLY and CDR2 FYNNEI. The TCR comes from a woman in her sixties with COVID-19, enrolled during active disease. The V and J genes are TRBV2 and TRBJ2-7; 14 bases are a match to TRBD2. The sequenced sample consisted of peripheral blood. Here the CDR3 DNA reads TGTGCCAGCAGTGAGGGGACTAGCGGGGGATCGAGCGAGCAGTACTTC. It yields the protein CASSEGTSGGSSEQYF. The whole variable domain, remainder taken from reference TRBV2 and TRBJ2-7, is EPEVTQTPSHQVTQMGQEVILRCVPISNHLYFYWYRQILGQKVEFLVSFYNNEISEKSEIFDDQFSVERPDGSNFTLKIRSTKLEDSAMYFCASSEGTSGGSSEQYFGPGTRLTVT.